Presented here are 20 T cell receptor beta chains from one specimen sequenced in a study of T cell clonality in common variable immunodeficiency. Sequencing was performed with immunoSEQ multiplex PCR; in TCRdb, only in-frame clones are kept and a portion is missing. The sample contains around 57,000 clones, none of them singletons. Sequenced material: peripheral blood mononuclear cells. All receptors come from a person aged 18-70 years in good health.

Details on this clone: The read terminates 3 residues ahead of where the CDR3 ends, so the germline J gene completes it. The V and J genes are TRBV20-1 and TRBJ2-1; 11 bases are shared with TRBD2. With V trimmed by 2 bases and J by 4 bases, 4 bases remained unmatched. Looked up from germline, CDR1 is DFQATT and CDR2 is SNEGSKA (reference sequence). The CDR3 contains 15 residues. Partial CDR3 DNA: TGCAGTGCTAGAACGGGGACTAGCGGATACAATGAG. Translating gives CSARTGTSGYNE. The whole CDR3 is CSARTGTSGYNEQFF.

In this sample, this clone turned up many times. The CDR3 end lies 3 residues beyond the end of the read and is filled in from the germline J gene. The chain has TRBV7-8 and TRBJ2-3; D possibly corresponds to TRBD2 (5 bases). Germline values: CDR1 SGHVS, CDR2 FQNEAQ. Between the trimmed V and J ends, which lost 2 bases and 6 bases, there was a span of 18 bases. This CDR3 contains 16 residues. The CDR3 bases that were read are TGTGCCAGCAGCTTATGGACTTTCAAATGGTTGGATACG. It encodes CASSLWTFKWLDT. The whole CDR3 reads CASSLWTFKWLDTQYF.

This clone was found a few times. The read terminates 3 residues before the CDR3 end, so the remaining end is supplied by the germline J gene. The V call is TRBV7-8, the J call TRBJ1-5, with a weak D call TRBD1 (5 bases). CDR1 and CDR2 (germline): SGHVS, FQNEAQ. The CDR3 is 12 residues long. Trimming left V 8 bases short and J 8 bases short, with 13 bases between. CDR3 DNA, as far as it was read: TGTGCCAGCTCCCGCTGGGGGGAGCCC. It translates to CASSRWGEP. The entire CDR3 protein is CASSRWGEPQHF. Together with reference TRBV7-8 and TRBJ1-5, the CDR3 gives the full variable domain: GAGVSQSPRYKVAKRGQDVALRCDPISGHVSLFWYQQALGQGPEFLTYFQNEAQLDKSGLPSDRFFAERPEGSVSTLKIQRTQQEDSAVYLCASSRWGEPQHFGDGTRLSIL.

The sample holds many counts of this clone. The read ends 3 residues shy of where the CDR3 ends; the end is completed using the germline J gene. This sequence joins TRBV5-4 and TRBJ2-1; D is unresolved. The germline V and J ends were trimmed by 4 bases and 0 bases, with 8 bases remaining between them. In germline, CDR1 is SGHNT, CDR2 YYREEE (reference sequence). CDR3 length: 14 residues. This chain's CDR3 is CASSGQSSYNEQFF. The CDR3 bases that were read are TGTGCCAGCAGCGGGCAGAGCTCCTACAATGAG.

About this clone itself: Read data end 3 residues before the CDR3 end; the end is taken from the germline J gene. The rearrangement links TRBV7-3 to TRBJ1-2; D remains ambiguous. The CDR3 has 14 amino acids. Germline values: CDR1 SGHTA, CDR2 FQGTGA. The part of the CDR3 DNA that was read is TGTGCCAGCAGCAAACTAGCGGGAGCAGATACC. Translating it yields CASSKLAGADT. The entire CDR3 reads CASSKLAGADTYTF. The full variable domain, its missing parts supplied by reference TRBV7-3 and TRBJ1-2, is GAGVSQTPSNKVTEKGKYVELRCDPISGHTALYWYRQSLGQGPEFLIYFQGTGAADDSGLPNDRFFAVRPEGSVSTLKIQRTERGDSAVYLCASSKLAGADTYTFGSGTRLTVV.

This clone was seen more than once but under ten times. The CDR3 is cut off 3 residues early in the read; its end comes from the germline J gene. The chain employs TRBV5-1 and TRBJ1-2, with TRBD1 identical over 8 bases. This CDR3 comprises 13 residues. Per germline, CDR1 SGHRS and CDR2 YFSETQ. The ends lost 1 base at V and 7 bases at J; junction bases unmatched: 3. The CDR3 spells CASSLSGGSGYTF. The DNA read from the CDR3 is TGCGCCAGCAGCTTGTCAGGGGGCTCTGGC.

This clone was observed a handful of times. Read coverage stops 3 residues before the CDR3 terminus; the germline J gene supplies the remainder. The chain employs TRBV7-9 and TRBJ1-2, with unresolved D. Germline V gives CDR1 SEHNR, CDR2 FQNEAQ (reference sequence). This CDR3 region has 13 residues. The V end was cut by 2 bases, the J end by 5 bases, with 9 bases between. This CDR3 is CASSLILRYGYTF. The sequenced part of the CDR3 DNA is TGTGCCAGCAGCTTAATACTGCGGTATGGC.

This clone was seen repeatedly, ten times or more. The CDR3 is cut off 3 residues early in the read; its end comes from the germline J gene. The rearrangement uses TRBV29-1 and TRBJ2-7; 11 nucleotides match TRBD1. CDR1 SQVTM and CDR2 ANQGSEA come from the germline V gene. The CDR3 runs to 13 residues. V lost 7 bases, J lost 6 bases, and 8 bases stayed unmatched. The CDR3 spells CSAGTGTGGEQYF. The sequenced CDR3 bases are TGCAGCGCGGGCACCGGGACAGGGGGCGAG.

This clone was found many times. The read finishes 3 residues shy of the CDR3 end, and the germline J gene is used to complete it. This sequence joins TRBV18 and TRBJ2-3, with D perhaps matching TRBD1 (6 bases). Germline V gives CDR1 KGHSH, CDR2 LQKENI. Trimming cost V 0 bases and J 3 bases, with 7 bases left between them. The CDR3 has 14 residues. CDR3 loop: CASSPPRGTDTQYF. The CDR3 bases that were read are TGTGCCAGCTCACCACCGAGGGGGACAGATACG.

In its sample, this clone was seen many times. Read coverage stops 3 residues before the CDR3 terminus; the germline J gene supplies the remainder. The chain combines TRBV30 with TRBJ2-1; TRBD1 agrees at 9 bases. The germline CDR1 and CDR2 sequences are GTSNPN and SVGIG (reference sequence). The CDR3 spans 14 residues. V was pared by 2 bases and J by 5 bases, with 4 bases of the junction left unmatched. CDR3 region: CAWSRDRDNNEQFF. The sequenced part of the CDR3 DNA is TGTGCCTGGAGTAGGGACAGGGATAACAATGAG.

As regards this clone: The read halts 3 residues ahead of the CDR3 end, with the missing end drawn from the germline J gene. The J gene is TRBJ2-5, the V gene TRBV29-1; a possible D gene is TRBD2 (6 bases). Germline V gene sequence: CDR1 SQVTM, CDR2 ANQGSEA. The CDR3 spans 14 residues. Trimming shortened V by 3 bases and J by 7 bases, and 18 bases separated the two germline ends. The covered CDR3 bases are TGCAGCGTTGAGGCGGGGCAGTCTGAGGGGACC. Protein: CSVEAGQSEGT. The complete CDR3 reads CSVEAGQSEGTQYF.

This clone occurred many times. The CDR3 end falls 3 residues outside the read, so it is completed with the germline J gene. The V gene is TRBV7-8, the J gene TRBJ1-4, with 8 bases identical to TRBD1. J was trimmed by 3 bases and V by 4 bases; bases with no gene match: 10. The germline V gene encodes CDR1 SGHVS and CDR2 FQNEAQ. The CDR3 loop spans 17 amino acids. The covered CDR3 bases are TGTGCCAGCAGCTCACCGGGGACAGGAGGACCTAATGAAAAA. Translating gives CASSSPGTGGPNEK. The CDR3 reads in full as CASSSPGTGGPNEKLFF.

This clone was picked up many times. The read ends 3 residues early relative to the CDR3; the germline J gene fills the gap. The chain carries TRBV18 and TRBJ1-3; D is ambiguous. The CDR3 contains 16 residues. V gave up 2 bases and J gave up 0 bases, with 11 bases separating them. Per germline, CDR1 KGHSH and CDR2 LQKENI. CDR3 sequence: CASSPATVVSGNTIYF. The sequenced CDR3 bases are TGTGCCAGCTCACCAGCGACTGTCGTCTCTGGAAACACC. The full variable domain, its missing parts supplied by reference TRBV18 and TRBJ1-3, is NAGVMQNPRHLVRRRGQEARLRCSPMKGHSHVYWYRQLPEEGLKFMVYLQKENIIDESGMPKERFSAEFPKEGPSILRIQQVVRGDSAAYFCASSPATVVSGNTIYFGEGSWLTVV.

This clone was counted many times. The read ends 3 residues early relative to the CDR3; the germline J gene fills the gap. The gene calls are TRBV2 and TRBJ2-2; D could derive from TRBD1 or TRBD2 (7 bases each). There are 15 residues in the CDR3. Trimming pared 7 bases from V and 7 bases from J, leaving 19 bases between. The germline gives CDR1 SNHLY, CDR2 FYNNEI. The CDR3 here is CASTSGTEVDGELFF. The covered CDR3 bases are TGTGCCAGCACGAGCGGGACAGAGGTGGACGGGGAG.

To note about this clone: Read sequence stops 3 residues before the CDR3 end, and the germline J gene provides the missing end. This chain joins TRBV19 and TRBJ1-1; D may be TRBD1 (5 bases). The CDR3 sequence is 13 residues long. V was trimmed by 2 bases and J by 2 bases, leaving 6 bases between them. Germline V CDR1 and CDR2: LNHDA, SQIVND (reference sequence). The sequenced CDR3 bases are TGTGCCAGTAGTATAAGGGGAAACACTGAA. Amino acids: CASSIRGNTE. The CDR3 reads in full as CASSIRGNTEAFF.

This clone was counted at least ten times. The read ends 3 residues early relative to the CDR3; the germline J gene fills the gap. The chain has TRBV20-1 and TRBJ1-1, with D perhaps TRBD1 (5 bases). Germline lookup yields CDR1 DFQATT and CDR2 SNEGSKA (reference sequence). The CDR3 covers 11 residues. V was pared by 6 bases and J by 1 base, with 6 bases between. CDR3 protein: CSAGQNTEAFF. CDR3 DNA, as far as it was read: TGCAGTGCCGGACAGAACACTGAA.

This clone was detected many times. The CDR3 is cut off 3 residues early in the read; its end comes from the germline J gene. The rearrangement links TRBV29-1 to TRBJ2-3, with D maybe TRBD1 (5 bases). V was shortened by 3 bases and J by 3 bases, with 13 bases between the two germline ends. CDR3 length: 14 residues. Per the germline V gene, CDR1 is SQVTM and CDR2 is ANQGSEA. The covered CDR3 bases are TGCAGCGTTGATCTAGGGGTGAGGACAGATACG. Its translation is CSVDLGVRTDT. The full CDR3 protein reads CSVDLGVRTDTQYF.

This clone was seen ten or more times. The read stops 3 residues short of the end of the CDR3; the missing end is completed from the germline J gene. The V and J genes are TRBV6-1 and TRBJ1-2, with 8 bases identical to TRBD1. The germline CDR1 and CDR2 sequences are MNHNS and SASEGT. Trimming took 1 base from V and 4 from J; bases not matched to a gene: 8. This CDR3 has 16 residues. CDR3 loop: CASSEGGGQVIYGYTF. The covered CDR3 bases are TGTGCCAGCAGTGAAGGCGGGGGACAGGTCATCTATGGC.

This clone has a count of ten or more. The observed sequence ends 3 residues before the CDR3 terminus, with the missing tail filled in from the germline J gene. The V and J genes are TRBV18 and TRBJ2-7; 9 nucleotides line up with TRBD2. This CDR3 is built from 18 residues. The junction had 16 bases not matched to a gene; V was cut back by 6 bases and J by 1 base. The V gene's germline CDR1 is KGHSH and CDR2 LQKENI. The chain's CDR3 is CASSRRTSATGGSYEQYF. The sequenced CDR3 bases are TGTGCCAGCTCCCGTCGGACTAGCGCAACCGGAGGGTCCTACGAG.

About this clone: The missing CDR3 end, 3 residues past where the read stops, is filled in from the germline J gene. V usage is TRBV6-2 or TRBV6-3 and J usage is TRBJ1-2; the D is unclear. The CDR3 is 15 residues long. Germline V gene lookup returns CDR1 MNHEY and CDR2 SVGEGT. The CDR3 sequence is CASSPEGMMTYDYTF. The part of the CDR3 DNA that was read is TGTGCCAGCAGCCCAGAGGGTATGATGACCTACGAC.